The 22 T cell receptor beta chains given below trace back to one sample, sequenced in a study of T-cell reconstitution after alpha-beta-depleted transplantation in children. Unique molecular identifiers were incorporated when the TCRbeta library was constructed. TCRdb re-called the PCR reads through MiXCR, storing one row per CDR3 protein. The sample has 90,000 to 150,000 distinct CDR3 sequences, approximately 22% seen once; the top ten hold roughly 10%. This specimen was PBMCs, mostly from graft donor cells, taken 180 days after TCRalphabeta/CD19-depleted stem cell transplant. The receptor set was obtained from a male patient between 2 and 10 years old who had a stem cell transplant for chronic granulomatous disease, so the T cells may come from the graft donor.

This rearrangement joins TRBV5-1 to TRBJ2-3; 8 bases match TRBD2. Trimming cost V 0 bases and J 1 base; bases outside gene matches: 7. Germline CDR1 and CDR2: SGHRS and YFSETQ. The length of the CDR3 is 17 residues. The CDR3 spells CASSLEAAGGRTDTQYF. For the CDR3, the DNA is TGCGCCAGCAGCTTGGAGGCGGCGGGAGGTCGCACAGATACGCAGTATTTT.

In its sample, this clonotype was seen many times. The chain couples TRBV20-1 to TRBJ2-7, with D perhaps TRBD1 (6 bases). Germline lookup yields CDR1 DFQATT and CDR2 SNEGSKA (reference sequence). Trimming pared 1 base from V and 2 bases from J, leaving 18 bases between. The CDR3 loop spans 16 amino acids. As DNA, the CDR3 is TGCAGTGCTAGAGTTTGGAGTAGGGACACAACCTACGAGCAGTACTTC. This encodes CSARVWSRDTTYEQYF.

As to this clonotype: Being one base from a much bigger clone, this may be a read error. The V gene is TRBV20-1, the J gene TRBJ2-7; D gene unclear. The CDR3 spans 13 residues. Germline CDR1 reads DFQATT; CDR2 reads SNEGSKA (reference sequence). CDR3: CSASSRPGYELYF. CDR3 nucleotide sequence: TGCAGTGCTAGTAGCAGACCCGGCTACGAGCTGTACTTC.

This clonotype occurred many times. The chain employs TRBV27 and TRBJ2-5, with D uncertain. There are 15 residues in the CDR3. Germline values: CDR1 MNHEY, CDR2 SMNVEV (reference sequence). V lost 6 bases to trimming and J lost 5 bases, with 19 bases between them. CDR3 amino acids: CASSGSPHVWETQYF. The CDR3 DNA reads TGTGCCAGCAGCGGTAGCCCCCACGTATGGGAGACCCAGTACTTC.

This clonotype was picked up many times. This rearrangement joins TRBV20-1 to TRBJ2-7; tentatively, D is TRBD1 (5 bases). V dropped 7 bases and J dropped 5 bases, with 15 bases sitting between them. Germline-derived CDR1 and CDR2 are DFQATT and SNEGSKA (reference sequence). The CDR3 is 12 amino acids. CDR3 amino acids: CSGSRAGNEQYF. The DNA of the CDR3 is TGCAGTGGCTCGCGAGCAGGGAACGAGCAGTACTTC.

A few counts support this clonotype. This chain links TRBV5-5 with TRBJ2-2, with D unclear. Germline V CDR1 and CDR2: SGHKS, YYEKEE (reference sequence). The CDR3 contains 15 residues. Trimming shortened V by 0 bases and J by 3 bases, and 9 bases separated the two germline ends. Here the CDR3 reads CASSLELGYTGELFF. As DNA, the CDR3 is TGTGCCAGCAGCTTGGAGCTGGGATACACCGGGGAGCTGTTTTTT.

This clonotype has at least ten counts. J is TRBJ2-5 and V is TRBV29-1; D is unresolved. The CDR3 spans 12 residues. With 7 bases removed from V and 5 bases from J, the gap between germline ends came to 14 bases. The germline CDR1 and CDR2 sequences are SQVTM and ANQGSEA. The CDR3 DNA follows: TGCAGCGGGTATGGGGTAAGCGAGACCCAGTACTTC. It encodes CSGYGVSETQYF.

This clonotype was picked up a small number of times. The CDR3 spells CASSFGQASSGNTIYF. CDR3 in DNA: TGTGCCAGCAGCTTCGGACAGGCCTCCTCTGGAAACACCATATATTTT. The gene calls are TRBV5-6 and TRBJ1-3, with 7 bases identical to TRBD1. The CDR3 runs to 16 residues. V trimming: 2 bases; J trimming: 0 bases; junction bases outside the gene matches: 5. The germline gives CDR1 SGHDT, CDR2 YYEEEE. The complete variable domain, with remaining parts taken from reference TRBV5-6 and TRBJ1-3, reads DAGVTQSPTHLIKTRGQQVTLRCSPKSGHDTVSWYQQALGQGPQFIFQYYEEEERQRGNFPDRFSGHQFPNYSSELNVNALLLGDSALYLCASSFGQASSGNTIYFGEGSWLTVV.

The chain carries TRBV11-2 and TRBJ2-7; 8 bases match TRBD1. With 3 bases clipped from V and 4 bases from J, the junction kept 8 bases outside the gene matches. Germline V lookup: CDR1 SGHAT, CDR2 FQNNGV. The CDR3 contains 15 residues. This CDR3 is CASSFTRDRPYEQYF. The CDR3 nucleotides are TGTGCCAGCAGCTTTACTCGGGACAGGCCTTACGAGCAGTACTTC.

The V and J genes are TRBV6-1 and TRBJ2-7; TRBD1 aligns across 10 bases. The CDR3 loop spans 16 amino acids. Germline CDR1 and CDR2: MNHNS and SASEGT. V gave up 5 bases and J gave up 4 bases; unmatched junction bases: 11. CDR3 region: CASSQFPGQGNYEQYF. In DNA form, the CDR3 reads TGTGCCAGCAGTCAATTCCCGGGACAGGGGAATTACGAGCAGTACTTC.

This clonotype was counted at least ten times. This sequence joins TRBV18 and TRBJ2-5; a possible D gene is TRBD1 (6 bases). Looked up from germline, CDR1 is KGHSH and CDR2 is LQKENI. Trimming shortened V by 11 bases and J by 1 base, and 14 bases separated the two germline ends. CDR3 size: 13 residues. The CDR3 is CADATGIQETQYF. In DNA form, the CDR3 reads TGTGCCGACGCGACAGGAATCCAAGAGACCCAGTACTTC.

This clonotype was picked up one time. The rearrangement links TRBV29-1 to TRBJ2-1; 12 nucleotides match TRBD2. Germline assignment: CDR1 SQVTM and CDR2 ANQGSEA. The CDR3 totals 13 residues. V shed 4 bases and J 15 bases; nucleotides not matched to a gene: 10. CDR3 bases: TGCAGCGTTGGGCCGAGACTAGCGGGAGAACGGTTCTTC. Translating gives CSVGPRLAGERFF.

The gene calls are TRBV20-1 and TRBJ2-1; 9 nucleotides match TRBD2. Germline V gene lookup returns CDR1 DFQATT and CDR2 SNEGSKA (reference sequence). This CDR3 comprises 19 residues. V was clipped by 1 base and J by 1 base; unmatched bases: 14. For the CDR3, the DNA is TGCAGTGCTAGAGGTTTGGCTAGCGGGATACTTTTTTCCTACAATGAGCAGTTCTTC. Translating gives CSARGLASGILFSYNEQFF.

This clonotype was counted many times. The CDR3 DNA reads TGCGCCAGCAGCCAAGATTTAGCGGGGGCCGCGAACACCGGGGAGCTGTTTTTT. This gives the protein CASSQDLAGAANTGELFF. V is TRBV4-3 and J is TRBJ2-2; 9 bases are a match to TRBD2. V shed 0 bases and J 0 bases; nucleotides not matched to a gene: 5. Germline V gene lookup returns CDR1 LGHNA and CDR2 YSLEER. The length of the CDR3 is 18 residues.

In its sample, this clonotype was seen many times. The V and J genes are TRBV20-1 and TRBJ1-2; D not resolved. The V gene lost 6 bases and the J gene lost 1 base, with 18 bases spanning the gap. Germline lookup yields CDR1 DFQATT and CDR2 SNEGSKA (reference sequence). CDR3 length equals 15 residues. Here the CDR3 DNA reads TGCAGTGCCAACATCAACGGGAACCTTAACTATGGCTACACCTTC. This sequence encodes CSANINGNLNYGYTF.

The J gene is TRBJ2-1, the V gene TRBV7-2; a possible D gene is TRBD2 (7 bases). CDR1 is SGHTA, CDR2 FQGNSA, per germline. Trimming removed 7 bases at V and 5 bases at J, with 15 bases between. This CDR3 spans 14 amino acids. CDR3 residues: CASTLGGPDNEQFF. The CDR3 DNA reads TGTGCCAGCACCCTGGGGGGGCCCGACAATGAGCAGTTCTTC.

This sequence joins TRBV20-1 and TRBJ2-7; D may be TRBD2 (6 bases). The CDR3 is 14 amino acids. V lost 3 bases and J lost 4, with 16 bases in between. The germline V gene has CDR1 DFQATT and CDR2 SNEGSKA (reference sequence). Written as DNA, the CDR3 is TGCAGTGCTAGTCCCGGGACTCCTGATTACGAGCAGTACTTC. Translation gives CSASPGTPDYEQYF.

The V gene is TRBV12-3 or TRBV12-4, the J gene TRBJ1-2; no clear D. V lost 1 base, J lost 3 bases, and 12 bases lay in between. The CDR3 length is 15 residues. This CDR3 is CASSLGLRVDYGYTF. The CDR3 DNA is TGTGCCAGCAGTTTAGGTCTGAGAGTGGACTATGGCTACACCTTC.

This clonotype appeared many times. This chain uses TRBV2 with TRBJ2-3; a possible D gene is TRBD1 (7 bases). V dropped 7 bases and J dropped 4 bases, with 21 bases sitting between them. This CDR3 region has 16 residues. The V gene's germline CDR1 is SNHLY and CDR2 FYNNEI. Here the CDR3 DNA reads TGTGCCAGCACCACCAGGGGGGCTTTTGTTTCAGATACGCAGTATTTT. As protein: CASTTRGAFVSDTQYF.

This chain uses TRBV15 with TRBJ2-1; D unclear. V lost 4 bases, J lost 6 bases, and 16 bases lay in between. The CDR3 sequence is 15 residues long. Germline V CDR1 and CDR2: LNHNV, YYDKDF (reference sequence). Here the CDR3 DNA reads TGTGCCACCAGCAACGGCAGGATCAATGTCAATGAGCAGTTCTTC. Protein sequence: CATSNGRINVNEQFF.

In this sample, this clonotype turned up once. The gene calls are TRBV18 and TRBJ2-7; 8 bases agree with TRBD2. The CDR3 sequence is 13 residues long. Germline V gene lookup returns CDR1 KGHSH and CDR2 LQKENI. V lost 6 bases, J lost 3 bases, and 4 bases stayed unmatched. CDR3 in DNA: TGTGCCAGCTCCCAGCGGGAGATCTACGAGCAGTACTTC. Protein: CASSQREIYEQYF.

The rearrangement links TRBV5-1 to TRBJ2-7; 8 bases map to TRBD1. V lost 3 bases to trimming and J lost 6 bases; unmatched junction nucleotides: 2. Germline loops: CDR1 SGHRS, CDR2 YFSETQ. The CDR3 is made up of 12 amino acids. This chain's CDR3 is CASSSTGVEQYF. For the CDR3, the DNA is TGCGCCAGCAGCTCGACAGGGGTCGAGCAGTACTTC.